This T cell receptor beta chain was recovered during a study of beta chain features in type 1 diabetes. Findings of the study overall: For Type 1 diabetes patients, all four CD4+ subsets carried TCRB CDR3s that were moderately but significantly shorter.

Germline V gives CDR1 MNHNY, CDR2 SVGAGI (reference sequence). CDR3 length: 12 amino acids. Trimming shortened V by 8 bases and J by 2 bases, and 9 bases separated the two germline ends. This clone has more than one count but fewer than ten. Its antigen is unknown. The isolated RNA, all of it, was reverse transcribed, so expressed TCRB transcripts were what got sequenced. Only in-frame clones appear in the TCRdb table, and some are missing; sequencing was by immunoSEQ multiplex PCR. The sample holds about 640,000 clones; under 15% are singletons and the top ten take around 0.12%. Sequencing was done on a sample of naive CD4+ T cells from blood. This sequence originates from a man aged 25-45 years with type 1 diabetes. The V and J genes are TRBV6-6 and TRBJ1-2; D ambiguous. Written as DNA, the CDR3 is TGTGCCAGCCGTCCCCAGAACTATGGCTACACCTTC. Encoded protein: CASRPQNYGYTF.